This T cell receptor (beta chain) emerged from a study of response to subunit inactivated influenza vaccine. One entry per CDR3 protein, called by TCRdb with MiXCR from the RT-PCR reads. The sample records roughly 540,000 distinct CDR3 sequences, 20% to 25% being singletons. The same data also contributed to another study, on T cells expressing NK-cell markers. From that study: Production of TCR beta cDNA relied on 5'RACE template switching with UMIs. Just one sequenced donor of eight was HCMV-seronegative, while seven were seropositive. The contribution of dominant NKG2C+ clonotypes to CD8+ T cells in a handful of donors was roughly 1.0-7.0%. Where a few donors were concerned, these clonotypes also led the CD3+CD56-NKG2C+ fraction. Expanded clones of NKG2C+ T cells had an unclear HCMV specificity.

The sample consisted of CD4+ T cells sorted from PBMCs, taken approximately 12 days after vaccination. This TCR came from a man in his fifties who received an inactivated influenza vaccine.

This CDR3 reads CSAIPAGFPSTDTQYF. The CDR3 region has the DNA TGCAGTGCCATCCCCGCGGGGTTCCCCTCCACAGATACGCAGTATTTT. The chain uses TRBV20-1 and TRBJ2-3; perhaps TRBD2 as D (6 bases). The ends were cut back, 6 bases at V and 2 bases at J, with 21 bases in the middle. This CDR3 is built from 16 residues. Germline assignment: CDR1 DFQATT and CDR2 SNEGSKA (reference sequence).